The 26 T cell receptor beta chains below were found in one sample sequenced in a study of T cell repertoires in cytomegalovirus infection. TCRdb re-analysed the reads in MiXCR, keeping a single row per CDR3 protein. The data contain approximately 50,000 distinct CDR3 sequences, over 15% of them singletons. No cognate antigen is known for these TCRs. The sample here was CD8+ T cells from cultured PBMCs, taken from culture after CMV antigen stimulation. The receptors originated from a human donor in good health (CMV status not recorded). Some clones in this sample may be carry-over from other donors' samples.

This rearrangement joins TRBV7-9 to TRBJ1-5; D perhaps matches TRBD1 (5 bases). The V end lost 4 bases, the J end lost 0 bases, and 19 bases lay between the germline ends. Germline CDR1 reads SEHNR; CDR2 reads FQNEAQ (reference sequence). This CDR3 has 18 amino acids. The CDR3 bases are TGTGCCAGCAGCTCGGACACCGCCAACGTTTATAGCAATCAGCCCCAGCATTTT. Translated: CASSSDTANVYSNQPQHF.

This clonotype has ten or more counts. This CDR3 reads CASSFHTGAGANVLTF. The CDR3 coding sequence is TGTGCCAGCAGTTTCCACACAGGGGCTGGGGCCAACGTCCTGACTTTC. The chain uses TRBV6-2 or TRBV6-3 and TRBJ2-6, with TRBD1 matching over 7 bases. The CDR3 has 16 residues. Germline trimming cut 4 bases from V and 2 bases from J; bases unmatched to any gene: 5. CDR1 and CDR2 (germline): MNHEY, SVGEGT.

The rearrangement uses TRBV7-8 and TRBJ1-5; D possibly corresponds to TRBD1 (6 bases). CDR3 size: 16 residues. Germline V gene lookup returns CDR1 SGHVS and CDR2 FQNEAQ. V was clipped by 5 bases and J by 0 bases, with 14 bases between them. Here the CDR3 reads CASSRTARRSNQPQHF. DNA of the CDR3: TGTGCCAGCAGCCGGACAGCAAGACGTAGCAATCAGCCCCAGCATTTT.

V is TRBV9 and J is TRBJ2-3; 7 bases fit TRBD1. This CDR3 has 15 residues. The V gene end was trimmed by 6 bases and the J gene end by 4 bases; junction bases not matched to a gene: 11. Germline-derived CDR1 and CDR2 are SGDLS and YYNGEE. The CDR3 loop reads CASTLGDSYSDTQYF. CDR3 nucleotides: TGTGCCAGCACCCTGGGGGACAGCTACTCAGATACGCAGTATTTT.

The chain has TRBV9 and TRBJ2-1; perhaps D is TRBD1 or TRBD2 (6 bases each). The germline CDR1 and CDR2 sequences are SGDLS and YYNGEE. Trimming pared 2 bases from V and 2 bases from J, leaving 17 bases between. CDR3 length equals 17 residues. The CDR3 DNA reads TGTGCCAGCAGCGTGGACCTAGGGGGGACTGCCTACAATGAGCAGTTCTTC. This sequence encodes CASSVDLGGTAYNEQFF.

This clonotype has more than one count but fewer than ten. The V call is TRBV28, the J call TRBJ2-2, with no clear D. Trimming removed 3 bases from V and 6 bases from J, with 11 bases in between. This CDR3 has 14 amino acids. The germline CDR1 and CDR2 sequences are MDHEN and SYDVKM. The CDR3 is CASSFFSHAGELFF. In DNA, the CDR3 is TGTGCCAGCAGTTTTTTCTCTCATGCCGGGGAGCTGTTTTTT.

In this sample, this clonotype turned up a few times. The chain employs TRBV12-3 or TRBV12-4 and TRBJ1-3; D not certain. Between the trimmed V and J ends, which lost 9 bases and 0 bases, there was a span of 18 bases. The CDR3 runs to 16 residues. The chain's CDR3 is CASRLLYADSGNTIYF. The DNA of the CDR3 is TGTGCCAGTAGACTTCTCTACGCCGACTCTGGAAACACCATATATTTT.

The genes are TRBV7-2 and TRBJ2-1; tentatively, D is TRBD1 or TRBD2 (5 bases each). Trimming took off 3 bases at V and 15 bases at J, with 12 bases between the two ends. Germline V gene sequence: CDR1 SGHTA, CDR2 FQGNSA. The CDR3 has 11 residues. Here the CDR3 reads CASSFGAESFF. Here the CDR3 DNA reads TGTGCCAGCAGCTTCGGGGCAGAGTCGTTCTTC.

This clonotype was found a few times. The CDR3 loop is CASSLVGDLAEIQFF. As DNA, the CDR3 is TGTGCCAGCAGCTTAGTGGGTGATTTAGCGGAGATACAGTTCTTC. The chain is built from TRBV7-8 and TRBJ2-1; D possibly corresponds to TRBD2 (6 bases). There are 15 residues in the CDR3. V was trimmed by 1 base and J by 13 bases, leaving 20 bases between them. Germline lookup yields CDR1 SGHVS and CDR2 FQNEAQ.

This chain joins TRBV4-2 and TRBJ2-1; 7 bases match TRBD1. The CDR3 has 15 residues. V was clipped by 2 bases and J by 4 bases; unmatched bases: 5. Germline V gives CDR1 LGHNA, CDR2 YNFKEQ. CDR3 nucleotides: TGTGCCAGCAGCCAACATGCAGGGGGATACAATGAGCAGTTCTTC. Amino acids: CASSQHAGGYNEQFF.

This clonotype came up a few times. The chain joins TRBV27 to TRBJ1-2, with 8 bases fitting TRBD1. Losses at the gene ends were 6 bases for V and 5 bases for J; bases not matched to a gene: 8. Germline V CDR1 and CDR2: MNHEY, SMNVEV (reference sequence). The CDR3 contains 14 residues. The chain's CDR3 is CASSEGQGGYGYTF. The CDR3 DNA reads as TGTGCCAGCAGCGAAGGACAGGGCGGATATGGCTACACCTTC.

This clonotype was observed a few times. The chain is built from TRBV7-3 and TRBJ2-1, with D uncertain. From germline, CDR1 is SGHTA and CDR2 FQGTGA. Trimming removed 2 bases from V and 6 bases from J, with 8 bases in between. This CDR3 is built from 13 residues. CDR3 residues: CASSLGNTNEQFF. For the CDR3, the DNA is TGTGCCAGCAGCTTAGGTAACACCAATGAGCAGTTCTTC.

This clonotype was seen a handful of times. The CDR3 nucleotides read TGTGCCAGCAGTGAAATTATCGCGGGAGGCGCGGAGACCCAGTACTTC. Translated: CASSEIIAGGAETQYF. V gene TRBV6-1 combines with J gene TRBJ2-5; 8 nucleotides agree with TRBD2. V lost 2 bases and J lost 5; bases outside the gene matches: 10. Germline-derived CDR1 and CDR2 are MNHNS and SASEGT. This CDR3 has 16 residues.

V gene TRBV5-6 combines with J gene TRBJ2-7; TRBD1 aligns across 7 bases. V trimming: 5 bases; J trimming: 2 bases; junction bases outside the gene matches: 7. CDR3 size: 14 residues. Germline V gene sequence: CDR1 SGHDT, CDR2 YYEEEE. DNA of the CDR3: TGTGCCAGCAGTGCCGGGGACAGAGCCTACGAGCAGTACTTC. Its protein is CASSAGDRAYEQYF.

CDR3 DNA sequence: TGTGCCAGCACTCTGACCAGAGAAGCTTTCTTT. Protein sequence: CASTLTREAFF. The chain couples TRBV7-6 to TRBJ1-1; D is ambiguous. The V gene's germline CDR1 is SGHVS and CDR2 FNYEAQ. The CDR3 extends over 11 amino acids. The V end was cut by 7 bases, the J end by 8 bases, with 11 bases between.

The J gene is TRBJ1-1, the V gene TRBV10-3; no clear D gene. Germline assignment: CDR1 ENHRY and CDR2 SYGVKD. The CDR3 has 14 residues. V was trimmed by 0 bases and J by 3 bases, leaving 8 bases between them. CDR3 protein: CAISESVRDTEAFF. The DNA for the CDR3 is TGTGCCATCAGTGAGTCGGTCCGGGACACTGAAGCTTTCTTT.

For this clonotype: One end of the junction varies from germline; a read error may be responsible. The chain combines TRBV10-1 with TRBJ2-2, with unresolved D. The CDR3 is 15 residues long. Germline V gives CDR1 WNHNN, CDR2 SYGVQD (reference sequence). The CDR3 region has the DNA TGCGCCTGCAGTGAAGGGCAGTCGAACACCGGGGAGCTGTTTTTT. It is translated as CACSEGQSNTGELFF.

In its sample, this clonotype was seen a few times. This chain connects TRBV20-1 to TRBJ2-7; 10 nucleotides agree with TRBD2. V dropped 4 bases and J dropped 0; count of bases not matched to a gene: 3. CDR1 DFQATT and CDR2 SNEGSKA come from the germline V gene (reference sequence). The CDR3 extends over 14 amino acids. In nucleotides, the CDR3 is TGCAGTGCTATGGGACTAGCGTTCTCCTACGAGCAGTACTTC. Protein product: CSAMGLAFSYEQYF.

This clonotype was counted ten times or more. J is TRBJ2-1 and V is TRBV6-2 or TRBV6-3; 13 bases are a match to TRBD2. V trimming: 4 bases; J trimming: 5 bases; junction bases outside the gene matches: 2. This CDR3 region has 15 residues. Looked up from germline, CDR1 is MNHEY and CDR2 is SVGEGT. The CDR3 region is CASSWTSGGNNEQFF. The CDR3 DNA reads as TGTGCCAGCAGTTGGACTAGCGGGGGAAACAATGAGCAGTTCTTC.

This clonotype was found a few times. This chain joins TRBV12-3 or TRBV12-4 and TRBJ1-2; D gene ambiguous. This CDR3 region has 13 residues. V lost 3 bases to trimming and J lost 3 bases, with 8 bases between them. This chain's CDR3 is CASSFGQYYGYTF. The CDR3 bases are TGTGCCAGCAGTTTCGGGCAGTACTATGGCTACACCTTC.

CDR3 nucleotides: TGTGCCAGCAGCTTTATCCCTAACTATGGCTACACCTTC. Translating gives CASSFIPNYGYTF. This rearrangement joins TRBV11-2 to TRBJ1-2; the D is unclear. Germline V lookup: CDR1 SGHAT, CDR2 FQNNGV. V dropped 3 bases and J dropped 0 bases, with 5 bases sitting between them. The CDR3 is 13 amino acids.

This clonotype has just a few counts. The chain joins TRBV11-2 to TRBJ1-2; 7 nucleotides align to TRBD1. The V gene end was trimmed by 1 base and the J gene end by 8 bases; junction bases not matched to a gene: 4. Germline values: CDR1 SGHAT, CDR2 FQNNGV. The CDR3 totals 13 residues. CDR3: CASSLVGGWGYTF. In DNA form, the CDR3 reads TGTGCCAGCAGCTTAGTAGGGGGCTGGGGCTACACCTTC.

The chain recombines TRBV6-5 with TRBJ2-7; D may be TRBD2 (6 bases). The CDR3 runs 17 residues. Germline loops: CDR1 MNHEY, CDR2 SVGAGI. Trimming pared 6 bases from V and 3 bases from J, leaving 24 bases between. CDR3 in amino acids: CASSSIPGLGDFYEQYF. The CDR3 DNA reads TGTGCCAGCAGCTCAATTCCAGGCCTGGGGGACTTCTACGAGCAGTACTTC.

DNA for the CDR3: TGTGCCAGCAGCTTAGCGAAATTTACGTTGGCGGGGGGACCCACAGATACGCAGTATTTT. It specifies CASSLAKFTLAGGPTDTQYF. This chain uses TRBV7-2 with TRBJ2-3, with TRBD2 matching over 8 bases. Trimming removed 0 bases from V and 2 bases from J; junction bases left unmatched: 16. The CDR3 sequence is 20 residues long. Germline CDR1 reads SGHTA; CDR2 reads FQGNSA.

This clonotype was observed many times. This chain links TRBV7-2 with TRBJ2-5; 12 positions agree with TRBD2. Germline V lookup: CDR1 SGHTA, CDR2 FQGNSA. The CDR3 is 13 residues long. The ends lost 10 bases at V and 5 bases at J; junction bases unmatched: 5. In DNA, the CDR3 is TGTGCCACGGGAACTAGCGGGGGGGAGACCCAGTACTTC. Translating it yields CATGTSGGETQYF.

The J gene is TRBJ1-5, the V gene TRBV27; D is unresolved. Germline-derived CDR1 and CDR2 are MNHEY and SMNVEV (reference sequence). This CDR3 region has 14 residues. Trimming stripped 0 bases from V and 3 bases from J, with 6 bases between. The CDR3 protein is CASSLSRLNQPQHF. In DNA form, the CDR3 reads TGTGCCAGCAGTTTATCCCGGCTCAATCAGCCCCAGCATTTT.